Only a few counts were recorded for the clone carrying this TCR beta chain. Its specificity is not known. The sample belongs to a study of blood T cells in healthy people across ages. General observations from the study: Changes in expanded clonotypes were possibly confounded, as the CMV status of donors was unknown.

After removal of 5 bases from V and 11 bases from J, the junction contained 15 bases not matched to a gene. The CDR3 has 16 residues. CDR1 and CDR2 from the germline V gene are SGHTA and FQGNSA. Next came a second PCR, run for about 7 to 12 cycles, which used a sample-barcoded 5' primer along with a J-beta primer mix. Each CDR3 protein gets one entry after TCRdb re-called the 5' RACE reads with MiXCR. The table has around 580,000 distinct CDR3 sequences, around half seen once. The TCR sequence derives from an elderly man in good health. Sequencing was performed on blood. The chain couples TRBV7-2 to TRBJ2-5; 12 positions agree with TRBD2. The CDR3 nucleotides are TGTGCCAGCAGCGCCACCGGGACTAGCGGGTGGGGGGAGCAGTACTTC. Protein sequence: CASSATGTSGWGEQYF.